A selection of T cell receptor beta chains follows, all from one sample in a study of blood T cell repertoires in COVID-19. Generated by immunoSEQ multiplex PCR, the TCRdb table keeps only in-frame clones and is missing some. This table has roughly 190,000 clones, 60% to 85% appearing once. Sequenced sample: peripheral blood. Receptor source: a woman in her forties or fifties with active or convalescent COVID-19. Each CDR3 is given with its conserved first and last residue. A D gene is named only where the DNA matches it firmly. Size values are once, few and many counts, or a class for expanded clones, and some rows have none.

.	TRBV2	.	TRBJ2-5	TGTGCCAGCAGGCAGGGTAGCCAAGAGACCCAGTACTTC	CASRQGSQETQYF
.	TRBV21-1	.	TRBJ2-7	TGTGCCAGCAGCAAGATCACGCGCCCTAAACCGAGACAGAGTTTCCCCGAGCAGTACTTC	CASSKITRPKPRQSFPEQYF
.	TRBV6-6	TRBD1	TRBJ1-6	TGTGCCAGCTTAGTACGGACAGGAGCTAATAATTCACCCCTCCACTTT	CASLVRTGANNSPLHF
.	TRBV10-3	.	TRBJ1-4	TGTGCCATCAGCCCGGGTATAGATGAAAAACTGTTTTTT	CAISPGIDEKLFF
.	TRBV5-1	.	TRBJ1-1	TGCGCCAGCAGACAGGAGCCGAACACTGAAGCTTTCTTT	CASRQEPNTEAFF
once	TRBV28	TRBD2	TRBJ2-7	TGTGCCAGCCCCCCCCCTCGACTTAGCGGGAGCCCCTACGAGCAGTACTTC	CASPPPRLSGSPYEQYF
.	TRBV7-9	TRBD1	TRBJ1-1	TGTGCCAGCAGCTCCCGAACAGGGGCCTCCGGCACTGAAGCTTTCTTT	CASSSRTGASGTEAFF
.	TRBV11-2	.	TRBJ1-1	TGTGCCAGCAGCTTGACAGGTGGGACTGAAGCTTTCTTT	CASSLTGGTEAFF
few	TRBV28	.	TRBJ2-1	TGTGCCAGCAGCCACGGGGGTTCTAGCCGCAATGAGCAGTTCTTC	CASSHGGSSRNEQFF
once	TRBV18	.	TRBJ1-5	TGTGCCAGCTCACCACCGAAAGTTGCGGGGCTAAATCAGCCCCAGCATTTT	CASSPPKVAGLNQPQHF
once	TRBV6-2/TRBV6-3	TRBD1	TRBJ1-1	TGTGCCAGCAGTTACTCGACGCAGGGGGTACTGAACACTGAAGCTTTCTTT	CASSYSTQGVLNTEAFF
.	TRBV24-1	TRBD2	TRBJ2-1	TGTGCCACCAGTGATTTTGGGACTAGCTCCTACAATGAGCAGTTCTTC	CATSDFGTSSYNEQFF
.	TRBV24-1	.	TRBJ1-4	TGTGCCACCAGTGATTTGCCAGAGGTAGGTAATGAAAAACTGTTTTTT	CATSDLPEVGNEKLFF
.	TRBV13	.	TRBJ1-3	TGTGCCAGCAGCGGGACTCCCGACTCTGGAAACACCATATATTTT	CASSGTPDSGNTIYF
.	TRBV29-1	.	TRBJ1-1	TGCAGCGTTGAAGAGAACGGGGGCACTGAAGCTTTCTTT	CSVEENGGTEAFF
.	TRBV3-1/TRBV3-2	TRBD2	TRBJ2-7	TGTGCCAGCAGCCAAGATCCTAGCGGCAACTACGAGCAGTACTTC	CASSQDPSGNYEQYF
.	TRBV2	.	TRBJ1-1	TGTGCCAGCAGTGTGGAGGGGTTGGGGAACACTGAAGCTTTCTTT	CASSVEGLGNTEAFF
few	TRBV5-1	.	TRBJ1-2	TGCGCCAGCAGCTTGGAAGGGAGCTATGGCTACACCTTC	CASSLEGSYGYTF
.	TRBV5-4	TRBD2	TRBJ2-3	TGTGCCAGCAGGCCGAGTAGCGGGGACACGAATACGCAGTATTTT	CASRPSSGDTNTQYF
.	TRBV19	TRBD2	TRBJ2-4	TGTGCCAGTAGCTACAGGACTAGCGGGAGGGAAGCCAAAAACATTCAGTACTTC	CASSYRTSGREAKNIQYF
.	TRBV6-5	.	TRBJ2-5	TGTGCCAGCAGTTCACATATTGGTCCTGCTCAAGAGACCCAGTACTTC	CASSSHIGPAQETQYF
few	TRBV10-3	.	TRBJ1-1	TGTGCCATCAGTGGGGACACAAGGGCCACTGAAGCTTTCTTT	CAISGDTRATEAFF
few	TRBV3-1/TRBV3-2	.	TRBJ2-4	TGTGCCAGCAGCCACGGGGGACGGGGACTAGCCAAAAACATTCAGTACTTC	CASSHGGRGLAKNIQYF
.	TRBV7-7	.	TRBJ2-5	TGTGCTAGCAGCTTAGCCTGGGGGCGCGGAGAGACCCAGTACTTC	CASSLAWGRGETQYF
.	TRBV7-2	.	TRBJ2-3	TGTGCCAGCAGCAAAAGCGGGAGCACAGATACGCAGTATTTT	CASSKSGSTDTQYF
.	TRBV5-1	.	TRBJ1-3	TGCGCCAGCAGCTTGTGGGGGGTGCAGGGTACCACTGGAAACACCATATATTTT	CASSLWGVQGTTGNTIYF
.	TRBV7-3	.	TRBJ2-2	TGTGCCAGCAGCTTAAAGCTAACCGGGGAGCTGTTTTTT	CASSLKLTGELFF
.	TRBV30	TRBD1	TRBJ1-1	TGTGCCTTAACAGGGGGGAGGAACACTGAAGCTTTCTTT	CALTGGRNTEAFF
.	TRBV5-1	TRBD1	TRBJ2-3	TGCGCCAGCAGCCCCGGACAGGGGGCTTCTGGAGATACGCAGTATTTT	CASSPGQGASGDTQYF
.	TRBV5-1	TRBD2	TRBJ2-1	TGCGCCAGCAGCGGCGGGAGCTCCTACAATGAGCAGTTCTTC	CASSGGSSYNEQFF
.	TRBV6-5	.	TRBJ2-5	TGTGCCAGCGGCCGGGACTCTACCAGGAGCGAGACCCAGTACTTC	CASGRDSTRSETQYF
.	TRBV14	TRBD2	TRBJ2-1	TGTGCCAGCAGCCAAGTCTTCGGGGGGGAGCAGTTCTTC	CASSQVFGGEQFF
.	TRBV3-1/TRBV3-2	.	TRBJ2-4	TGTGCCAGCAGCCAAGTGCTAGGAGCGAAAAACATTCAGTACTTC	CASSQVLGAKNIQYF
.	TRBV11-2	.	TRBJ2-1	TGTGCCAGCAGCCCGCGGGGACCGGGAGAGACCTACAATGAGCAGTTCTTC	CASSPRGPGETYNEQFF
.	TRBV3-1/TRBV3-2	.	TRBJ1-1	TGTGCCAGCAGCCCCATCGGCCGAACAGGGACTTTCTTT	CASSPIGRTGTFF